This T cell receptor beta chain derives from a study of cytomegalovirus exposure and HLA in healthy donors. Study information: Of several hundred genotyped donors, about 81% clustered with self-reported Caucasian donors.

The donors (healthy individuals) were bone marrow donors. As for this clone: Antigen: not known.

V was clipped by 7 bases and J by 5 bases; unmatched bases: 8. CDR3 length equals 14 residues. Germline CDR1 and CDR2: MNHNY and SVGAGI (reference sequence). A multiplex PCR was run with 60 Vbeta primers and 13 Jbeta primers. Generated by immunoSEQ multiplex PCR, the TCRdb table keeps only in-frame clones and is missing some. The table has 170,000 or so clones, 84% seen once. Study-wide findings and caveats: The listing of 160 or so TCR beta chains classed them as cytomegalovirus-associated. In an earlier analysis, in fewer than 700 donors, most V segments appeared productive either ~87% or ~30% of the time.

The sequencing input was PBMCs. This sequence was found in a boy aged 2-9 years in good health and CMV-seronegative. The chain employs TRBV6-6 and TRBJ1-1; 9 bases agree with TRBD1. In nucleotides, the CDR3 is TGTGCCAGCAAAAAAGACAGGGGGGGAACTGAAGCTTTCTTT. Amino acids: CASKKDRGGTEAFF.